This T cell receptor (beta chain) is drawn from a study of blood T cell repertoires in COVID-19 (TCRdb year 2020). Concerning the study at large: Samples covering the acute and convalescent phases of COVID-19 were provided by collaborators in the United States, Italy and Spain. Where available, HLA class I and class II types were obtained from metadata supplied by the sample provider rather than from assay-based typing. A de-identified subject ID, COVID-19 status, age in years and sex were almost always included in the sample metadata. The dataset comprised deeply sampled blood TCRbeta repertoires from subjects exposed to, actively infected with, or recovered from COVID-19. A freely available public database, intended as a resource for researchers studying the immune response to SARS-CoV-2, is where the repertoires were released. The prospective study material was composed of cDNA or gDNA derived from T cells, B-cell-depleted T cells, or PBMCs. Samples came from the ongoing ImmuneRACE study (first 160 participants) plus 1,254 subjects from 6 global collaborators. Study-level results and caveats: Clinical and demographic metadata were provided uncurated, with the amount varying by source and participant.

As to this clone: Its antigen is currently not known. Base qualities are not provided; no much larger clone lies one nucleotide away.

Whole blood was collected in K2EDTA tubes by collaborating institutions according to the institutions' own protocols. For TCRbeta analysis, collaborators shipped samples in one of three forms: frozen whole blood, isolated PBMCs, or DNA extracted from either of those sample types. TCRbeta CDR3 regions were amplified from genomic DNA using the immunoSEQ Assay, a bias-controlled multiplex PCR. On the authors' methods: The number of nucleated cells in each sample was estimated from the amplification of reference gene primers within the assay. To quantify the absolute abundance of each unique TCRbeta CDR3 rearrangement, sequence reads were collapsed and filtered. For each sample, productive Simpson clonality was calculated by taking the square root of Simpson's diversity index across productive rearrangements. In TCRdb, the immuneACCESS table is reduced to in-frame sequences with V and J assigned. These tables do not hold every clone; where another copy was compared, an unresolved V gene accounts for under half, and the others remain unexplained. V and J calls and clone size are as listed in that table; D and trimming were resolved from the DNA. This sample comprises 200,000 to 250,000 clones, 80% of them detected only once. The top ten constitute more than 10% of the sample.

The CDR3 goes from the cysteine to the phenylalanine over 16 residues. The only DNA kept is the CDR3, 48 bases in frame from the first base. Trimming leaves V shorter by 4 bases and J shorter by 1 base, with the junction holding 4 bases beyond the gene matches. According to the germline V gene, CDR1 reads SGHTA and CDR2 reads FQGNSA. This TCR derives from a human donor in a cohort sampled during active COVID-19. In this chain, TRBV7-2 is recombined with TRBJ2-3; TRBD2 fits 11 bases in the junction. Material: peripheral blood. The nucleotide sequence reads TGTGCCAGCAGCTCGCTAGCGGGAGGTGGCACAGATACGCAGTATTTT. Translation gives CASSSLAGGGTDTQYF. Reference TRBV7-2 and TRBJ2-3 proteins supply the regions before and after the CDR3; the full variable domain is: GAGVSQSPSNKVTEKGKDVELRCDPISGHTALYWYRQSLGQGLEFLIYFQGNSAPDKSGLPSDRFSAERTGGSVSTLTIQRTQQEDSAVYLCASSSLAGGGTDTQYFGPGTRLTVL.